The present T cell receptor beta chain was sequenced within a study of CD8 T cells in ankylosing spondylitis. This clonotype was recorded many times. Its matching antigen is unknown. CDR1 SGHVS and CDR2 FQNEAQ come from the germline V gene. The CDR3 covers 16 residues. The V and J ends lost 6 bases and 2 bases, in that order; junction bases with no gene match: 12. Study-wide findings and caveats: For ankylosing spondylitis blood, a TCR beta motif of 8 or 9 highly homologous variants appeared characteristic.

Each TCR beta library was made by quantitative 5'-RACE that incorporated molecular barcodes. TCRdb ran MiXCR on the 5' RACE reads and lists one entry per CDR3 protein. Here the sample spans about 92,000 distinct CDR3 sequences, just under 9% being singletons. Sequencing input: blood, either unsorted or a sorted T cell fraction (not recorded which). The TCR comes from a male donor with ankylosing spondylitis or in good health (not recorded which). The genes are TRBV7-8 and TRBJ2-7; TRBD2 aligns across 8 bases. CDR3 bases: TGTGCCAGCAGAGGCTCGAGGCTAGCGGGTACCTACGAGCAGTACTTC. Its protein product is CASRGSRLAGTYEQYF.